This T cell receptor beta chain is from a study of T cells in Graves' hyperthyroidism and ophthalmopathy. Stability of Graves' hyperthyroidism was defined as absent ophthalmopathy progression within 18 months. Orbital computed tomography, thyroid ultrasound, serum thyroxine and TRAb, and clinical symptoms together informed the diagnoses. The source of the PBMCs was less than 12 ml of fresh peripheral blood. This clonotype was observed many times. V dropped 6 bases and J dropped 2 bases, with 17 bases sitting between them. The CDR3 spans 16 residues. CDR1 is SGHAT and CDR2 is FQNNGV in the germline V gene. Amplified TCR beta CDR3 regions came from RNA transcripts. During a first-round RT-PCR of the TCR CDR3, the HTBI primer set was used. One entry per CDR3 protein, called by TCRdb with MiXCR from the multiplex PCR reads. Of 450,000 to 650,000 distinct CDR3 sequences in the sample, about 20% were seen once.

The J gene is TRBJ1-3, the V gene TRBV11-2, with D unclear. The sequence was obtained from a man aged 18 to 29 with Graves' hyperthyroidism. Sequencing input: blood. This chain's CDR3 is CASSFLPGKAGNTIYF. CDR3 DNA sequence: TGTGCCAGCAGTTTTTTGCCGGGTAAAGCTGGAAACACCATATATTTT.